This T cell receptor beta chain originates from a study of T cell repertoires in cytomegalovirus infection. Study context: Indications came from public TCR beta signatures; they pointed to CMV infection and to a matching HLA type.

From the reads, TCRdb called clonotypes with MiXCR, one entry per CDR3 protein. The sample has roughly 60,000 distinct CDR3 sequences; around 30% are singletons. Findings and caveats of the study: Identification of carriers of CMV plus the relevant HLA was performed using cumulative public TCR beta family frequency.

The CDR3 runs 13 residues. In germline, CDR1 is ENHRY, CDR2 SYGVKD. The germline V and J ends were trimmed by 4 bases and 4 bases, with 7 bases remaining between them. Turning to this clonotype: The antigen remains unidentified.

V and J are TRBV10-3 and TRBJ2-2; D may be TRBD1 (6 bases). Sequencing was done on a sample of PBMCs, sequenced either directly or after in vitro stimulation (not recorded which). The source of this sequence is a human donor in good health (CMV status not recorded). Some clones in this sample may be carry-over from other donors' samples. CDR3 protein: CAISGRGTGELFF. The DNA of the CDR3 is TGTGCCATCAGTGGCAGGGGCACCGGGGAGCTGTTTTTT.